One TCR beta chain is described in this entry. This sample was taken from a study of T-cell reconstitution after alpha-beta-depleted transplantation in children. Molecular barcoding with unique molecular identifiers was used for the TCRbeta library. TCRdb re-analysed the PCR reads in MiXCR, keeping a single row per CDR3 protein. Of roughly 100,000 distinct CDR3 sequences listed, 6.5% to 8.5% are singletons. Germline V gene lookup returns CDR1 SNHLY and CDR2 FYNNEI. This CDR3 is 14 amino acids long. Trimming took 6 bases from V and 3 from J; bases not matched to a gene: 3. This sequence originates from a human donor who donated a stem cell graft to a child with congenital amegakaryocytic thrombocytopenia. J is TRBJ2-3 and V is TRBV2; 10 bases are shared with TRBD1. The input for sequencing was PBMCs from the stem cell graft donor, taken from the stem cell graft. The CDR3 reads CASRRDRGTDTQYF. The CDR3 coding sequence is TGTGCCAGCAGGCGGGACAGGGGAACAGATACGCAGTATTTT.